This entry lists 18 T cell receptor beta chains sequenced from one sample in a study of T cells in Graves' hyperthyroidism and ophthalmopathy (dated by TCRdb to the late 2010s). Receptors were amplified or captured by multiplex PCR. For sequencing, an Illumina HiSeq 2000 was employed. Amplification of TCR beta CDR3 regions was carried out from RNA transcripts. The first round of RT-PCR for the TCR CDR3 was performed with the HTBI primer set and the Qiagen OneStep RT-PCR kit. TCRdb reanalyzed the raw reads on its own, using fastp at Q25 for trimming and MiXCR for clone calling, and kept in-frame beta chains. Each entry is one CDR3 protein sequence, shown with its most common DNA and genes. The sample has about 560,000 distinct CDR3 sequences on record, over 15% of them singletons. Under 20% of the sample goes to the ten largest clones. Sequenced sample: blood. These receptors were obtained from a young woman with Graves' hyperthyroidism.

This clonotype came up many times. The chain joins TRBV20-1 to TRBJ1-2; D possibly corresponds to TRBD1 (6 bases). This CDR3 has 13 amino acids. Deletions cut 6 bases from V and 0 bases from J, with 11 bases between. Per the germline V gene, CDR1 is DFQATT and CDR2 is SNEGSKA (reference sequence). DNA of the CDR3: TGCAGTGCGGCAGGACAGACTAACTATGGCTACACCTTC. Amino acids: CSAAGQTNYGYTF.

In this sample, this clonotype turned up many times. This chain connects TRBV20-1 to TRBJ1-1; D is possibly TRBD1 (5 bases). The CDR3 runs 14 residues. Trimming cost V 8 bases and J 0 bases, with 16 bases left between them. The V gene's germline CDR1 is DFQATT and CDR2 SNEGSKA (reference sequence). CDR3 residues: CSTGGVSMNTEAFF. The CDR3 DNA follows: TGCAGTACAGGAGGCGTCAGCATGAACACTGAAGCTTTCTTT.

The CDR3 spells CASSLEISGLQYF. Here the CDR3 DNA reads TGTGCCAGCAGCTTAGAAATTTCAGGCCTCCAGTACTTC. The chain links TRBV7-2 to TRBJ2-5; D not certain. This CDR3 has 13 residues. The V end was cut by 1 base, the J end by 10 bases, with 13 bases between. From germline, CDR1 is SGHTA and CDR2 FQGNSA.

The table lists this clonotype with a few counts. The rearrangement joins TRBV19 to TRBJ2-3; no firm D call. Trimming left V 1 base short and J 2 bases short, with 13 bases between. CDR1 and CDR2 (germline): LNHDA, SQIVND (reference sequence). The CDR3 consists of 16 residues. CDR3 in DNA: TGTGCCAGTAGTATAGCGGTTTGGCTAATCACAGATACGCAGTATTTT. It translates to CASSIAVWLITDTQYF.

The DNA of the CDR3 is TGTGCCAGCAGCTCTACAGGGGGGTTCCACGAGCAGTACTTC. Protein product: CASSSTGGFHEQYF. V is TRBV5-4 and J is TRBJ2-7, with 8 positions matching TRBD1. J lost 5 bases, V lost 3 bases, and 7 bases had no gene match. The length of the CDR3 is 14 residues. Germline V gives CDR1 SGHNT, CDR2 YYREEE (reference sequence).

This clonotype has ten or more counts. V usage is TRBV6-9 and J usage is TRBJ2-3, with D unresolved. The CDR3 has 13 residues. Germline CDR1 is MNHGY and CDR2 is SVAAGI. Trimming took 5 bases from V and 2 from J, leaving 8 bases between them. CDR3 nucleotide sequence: TGTGCCAGCAGTGGGGATGACACAGATACGCAGTATTTT. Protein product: CASSGDDTDTQYF.

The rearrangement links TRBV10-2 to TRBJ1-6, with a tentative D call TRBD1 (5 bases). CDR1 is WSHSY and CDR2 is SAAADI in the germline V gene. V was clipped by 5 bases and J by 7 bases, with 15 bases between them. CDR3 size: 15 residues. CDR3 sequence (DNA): TGCGCCAGCAGTATCCGGGGGTCTCGGAATTCACCCCTCCACTTT. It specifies CASSIRGSRNSPLHF.

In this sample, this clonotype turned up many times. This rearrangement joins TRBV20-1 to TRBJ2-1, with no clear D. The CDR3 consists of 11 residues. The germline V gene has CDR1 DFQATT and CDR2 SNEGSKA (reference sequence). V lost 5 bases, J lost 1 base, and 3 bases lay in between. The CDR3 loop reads CSAGSYNEQFF. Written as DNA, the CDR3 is TGCAGTGCTGGGTCCTACAATGAGCAGTTCTTC.

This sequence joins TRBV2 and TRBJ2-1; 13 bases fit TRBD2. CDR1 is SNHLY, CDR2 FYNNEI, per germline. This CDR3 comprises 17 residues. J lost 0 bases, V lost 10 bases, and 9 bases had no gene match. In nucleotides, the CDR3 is TGTGCCACGCGGGGGACTAGCGGGATGAACTCCTACAATGAGCAGTTCTTC. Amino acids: CATRGTSGMNSYNEQFF.

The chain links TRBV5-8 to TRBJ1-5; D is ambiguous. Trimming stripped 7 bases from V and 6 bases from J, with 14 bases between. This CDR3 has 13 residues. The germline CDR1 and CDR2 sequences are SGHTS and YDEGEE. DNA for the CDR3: TGTGCCAGCGCCCAAGCCGGGTCTCAGCCCCAGCATTTT. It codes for CASAQAGSQPQHF. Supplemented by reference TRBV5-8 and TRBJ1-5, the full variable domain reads EAGVTQSPTHLIKTRGQQATLRCSPISGHTSVYWYQQALGLGLQFLLWYDEGEERNRGNFPPRFSGRQFPNYSSELNVNALELEDSALYLCASAQAGSQPQHFGDGTRLSIL.

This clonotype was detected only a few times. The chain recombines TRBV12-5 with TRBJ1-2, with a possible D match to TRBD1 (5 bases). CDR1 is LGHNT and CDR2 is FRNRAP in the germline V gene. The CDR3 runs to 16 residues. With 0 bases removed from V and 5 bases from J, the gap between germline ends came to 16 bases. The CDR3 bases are TGTGCTAGTGGTTTGGTTTATCCAGGGATTAGATATGGCTACACCTTC. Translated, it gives CASGLVYPGIRYGYTF. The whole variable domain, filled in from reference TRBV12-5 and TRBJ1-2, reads DARVTQTPRHKVTEMGQEVTMRCQPILGHNTVFWYRQTMMQGLELLAYFRNRAPLDDSGMPKDRFSAEMPDATLATLKIQPSEPRDSAVYFCASGLVYPGIRYGYTFGSGTRLTVV.

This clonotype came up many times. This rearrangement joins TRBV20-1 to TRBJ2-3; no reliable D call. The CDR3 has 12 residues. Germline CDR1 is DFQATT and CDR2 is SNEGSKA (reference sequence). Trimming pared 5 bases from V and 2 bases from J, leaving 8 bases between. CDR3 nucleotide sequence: TGCAGTGCTCCCCGATCCACAGATACGCAGTATTTT. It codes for CSAPRSTDTQYF.

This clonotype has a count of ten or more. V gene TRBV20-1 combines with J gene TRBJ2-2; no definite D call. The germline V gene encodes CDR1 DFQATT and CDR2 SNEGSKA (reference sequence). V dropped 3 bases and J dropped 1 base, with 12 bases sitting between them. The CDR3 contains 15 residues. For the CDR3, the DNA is TGCAGTGCTAGGATTAGTCCCTTGAACACCGGGGAGCTGTTTTTT. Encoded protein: CSARISPLNTGELFF.

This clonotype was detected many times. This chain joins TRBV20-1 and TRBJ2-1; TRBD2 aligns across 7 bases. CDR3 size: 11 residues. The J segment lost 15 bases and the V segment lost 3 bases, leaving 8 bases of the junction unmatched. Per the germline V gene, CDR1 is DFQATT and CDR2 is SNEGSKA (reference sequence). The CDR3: CSASETSFGFF. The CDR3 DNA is TGCAGTGCTAGTGAGACTAGCTTTGGGTTCTTC.

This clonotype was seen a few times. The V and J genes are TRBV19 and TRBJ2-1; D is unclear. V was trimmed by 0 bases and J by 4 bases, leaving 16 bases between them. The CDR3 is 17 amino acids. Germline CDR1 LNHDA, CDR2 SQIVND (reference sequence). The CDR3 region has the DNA TGTGCCAGTAGTATAGATGCTGTCAGAGAGTTTTACAATGAGCAGTTCTTC. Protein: CASSIDAVREFYNEQFF. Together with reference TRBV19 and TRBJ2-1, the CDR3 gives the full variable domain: DGGITQSPKYLFRKEGQNVTLSCEQNLNHDAMYWYRQDPGQGLRLIYYSQIVNDFQKGDIAEGYSVSREKKESFPLTVTSAQKNPTAFYLCASSIDAVREFYNEQFFGPGTRLTVL.

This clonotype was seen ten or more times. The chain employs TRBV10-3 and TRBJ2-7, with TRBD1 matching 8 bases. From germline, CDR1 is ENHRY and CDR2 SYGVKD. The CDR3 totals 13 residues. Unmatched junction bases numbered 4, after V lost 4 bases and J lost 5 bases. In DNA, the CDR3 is TGTGCCATCAGTGTATGGGGACAGGACGAGCAGTACTTC. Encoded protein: CAISVWGQDEQYF.

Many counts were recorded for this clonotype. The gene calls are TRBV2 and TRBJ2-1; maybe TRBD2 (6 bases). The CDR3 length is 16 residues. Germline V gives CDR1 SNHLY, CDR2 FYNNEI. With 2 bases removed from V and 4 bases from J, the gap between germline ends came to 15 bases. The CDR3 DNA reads TGTGCCAGCAGTGAAAGTAGCGGAACCGTTTACAATGAGCAGTTCTTC. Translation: CASSESSGTVYNEQFF.

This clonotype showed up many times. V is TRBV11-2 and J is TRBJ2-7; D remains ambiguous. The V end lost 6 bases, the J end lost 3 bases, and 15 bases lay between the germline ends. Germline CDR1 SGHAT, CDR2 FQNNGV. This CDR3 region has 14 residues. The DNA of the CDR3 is TGTGCCAGCAGGGCATATGCTAAAGACTACGAGCAGTACTTC. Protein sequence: CASRAYAKDYEQYF. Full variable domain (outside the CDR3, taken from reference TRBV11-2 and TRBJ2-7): EAGVAQSPRYKIIEKRQSVAFWCNPISGHATLYWYQQILGQGPKLLIQFQNNGVVDDSQLPKDRFSAERLKGVDSTLKIQPAKLEDSAVYLCASRAYAKDYEQYFGPGTRLTVT.